A selection of T cell receptor beta chains follows, all from one sample in a study of cytomegalovirus exposure and HLA in healthy donors. TCRdb keeps only in-frame clones here, not all; method: immunoSEQ multiplex PCR. The table has under 200,000 clones, around 67% seen once. The specimen was PBMCs. Receptor source: a woman aged 18-35 years in good health and CMV-seropositive. Both conserved end residues are part of each CDR3. The order of the fields is V gene, J gene, D gene, clone size, CDR3 protein, CDR3 DNA. D genes are given only for firm matches. Size values are once, few and many counts, or a class for expanded clones, and some rows have none.

V: TRBV10-3
J: TRBJ1-1
D: TRBD1
size: -
CDR3: CAISESTGDRAFEAFF
DNA: TGTGCCATCAGTGAGTCGACGGGGGACAGGGCATTTGAAGCTTTCTTT

V: TRBV29-1
J: TRBJ2-1
D: -
size: -
CDR3: CSVTPRFPSNEQFF
DNA: TGCAGCGTTACTCCCAGGTTCCCATCCAATGAGCAGTTCTTC

V: TRBV4-3
J: TRBJ1-2
D: -
size: -
CDR3: CASSQGGGFTYGYTF
DNA: TGCGCCAGCAGCCAAGGCGGTGGGTTCACCTATGGCTACACCTTC

V: TRBV6-1
J: TRBJ2-4
D: TRBD1
size: -
CDR3: CASSGQGVVTDIQYF
DNA: TGTGCCAGCAGCGGACAGGGCGTTGTTACTGACATTCAGTACTTC

V: TRBV30
J: TRBJ2-3
D: -
size: -
CDR3: CAWTGADTQYF
DNA: TGTGCCTGGACGGGGGCAGATACGCAGTATTTT

V: TRBV5-6
J: TRBJ2-7
D: TRBD1
size: once
CDR3: CASSLGLGQGLYEQYF
DNA: TGTGCCAGCAGCTTGGGGCTGGGACAGGGGCTCTACGAGCAGTACTTC

V: TRBV27
J: TRBJ1-6
D: -
size: -
CDR3: CASSRSGPSSRLHF
DNA: TGTGCCAGCAGTCGTTCAGGGCCCAGTTCACGCCTCCACTTT

V: TRBV29-1
J: TRBJ1-2
D: -
size: -
CDR3: CSVMILGQLALGGYTF
DNA: TGCAGCGTAATGATTCTAGGACAACTCGCTTTGGGTGGCTACACCTTC

V: TRBV9
J: TRBJ1-5
D: TRBD1
size: -
CDR3: CASSVAVWGRGRSKSNQPQHF
DNA: TGTGCCAGCAGCGTAGCTGTTTGGGGCAGGGGGCGCAGTAAGAGCAATCAGCCCCAGCATTTT

V: TRBV7-2
J: TRBJ2-2
D: -
size: -
CDR3: CASSLATGLGGPLTGELFF
DNA: TGTGCCAGCAGCTTAGCGACCGGGCTGGGGGGACCCCTCACCGGGGAGCTGTTTTTT

V: TRBV7-6
J: TRBJ2-7
D: -
size: -
CDR3: CASSLDRTPYFEEQYF
DNA: TGTGCCAGCAGCTTAGACAGGACACCCTATTTCGAGGAGCAGTACTTC

V: TRBV27
J: TRBJ2-7
D: TRBD1
size: -
CDR3: CASSSGTGVISAYEQYF
DNA: TGTGCCAGCAGTTCTGGGACAGGGGTCATATCGGCCTACGAGCAGTACTTC

V: TRBV13
J: TRBJ1-1
D: -
size: -
CDR3: CASSPQYTEAFF
DNA: TGTGCCAGCAGCCCCCAGTACACTGAAGCTTTCTTT

V: TRBV28
J: TRBJ2-7
D: TRBD2
size: -
CDR3: CASRPSATGTSKYEQYF
DNA: TGTGCCAGCAGGCCTTCGGCGACCGGGACTAGTAAGTACGAGCAGTACTTC

V: TRBV7-8
J: TRBJ1-4
D: TRBD1
size: few
CDR3: CASSLFGTGYEKLFF
DNA: TGTGCCAGCAGCTTGTTCGGGACAGGGTATGAAAAACTGTTTTTT

V: TRBV2
J: TRBJ1-3
D: TRBD1
size: -
CDR3: CASSPRGQGGSGNTIYF
DNA: TGTGCCAGCAGCCCCCGGGGACAGGGGGGATCTGGAAACACCATATATTTT

V: TRBV18
J: TRBJ2-3
D: TRBD2
size: few
CDR3: CASSIGGATDTQYF
DNA: TGTGCCAGCTCAATCGGGGGGGCAACAGATACGCAGTATTTT

V: TRBV27
J: TRBJ2-3
D: TRBD2
size: -
CDR3: CASIPGGLAGTDTQYF
DNA: TGTGCCAGCATCCCAGGAGGACTAGCGGGAACAGATACGCAGTATTTT

V: TRBV6-4
J: TRBJ1-2
D: TRBD1
size: -
CDR3: CASRAGTGSHGYTF
DNA: TGTGCCAGCAGGGCCGGGACAGGGAGCCATGGCTACACCTTC

V: TRBV6-5
J: TRBJ1-5
D: -
size: -
CDR3: CASSFNENSNQPQHF
DNA: TGTGCCAGCAGTTTTAATGAGAATAGCAATCAGCCCCAGCATTTT

V: TRBV11-2
J: TRBJ2-7
D: TRBD1
size: -
CDR3: CASSGATQGTYEQYF
DNA: TGTGCCAGCAGCGGCGCCACACAGGGGACCTACGAGCAGTACTTC

V: TRBV28
J: TRBJ1-5
D: TRBD1
size: once
CDR3: CASSRQGGNQPQHF
DNA: TGTGCCAGCAGTCGACAGGGGGGCAATCAGCCCCAGCATTTT

V: TRBV19
J: TRBJ1-1
D: TRBD1
size: -
CDR3: CASRRDRDYTEAFF
DNA: TGTGCCAGTAGGAGGGACAGGGATTACACTGAAGCTTTCTTT

V: TRBV27
J: TRBJ1-6
D: -
size: few
CDR3: CASSLSQGEPLHF
DNA: TGTGCCAGCAGTTTATCACAGGGAGAACCCCTCCACTTT

V: TRBV30
J: TRBJ1-2
D: -
size: -
CDR3: CAWSGTGRYGYTF
DNA: TGTGCCTGGAGTGGAACAGGGCGCTATGGCTACACCTTC

V: TRBV5-8
J: TRBJ2-7
D: -
size: -
CDR3: CASSGDRDWYDEQYF
DNA: TGTGCCAGCAGCGGGGACCGGGACTGGTATGACGAGCAGTACTTC

V: TRBV18
J: TRBJ1-1
D: -
size: -
CDR3: CASSPGLLTEAFF
DNA: TGTGCCAGCTCACCGGGACTGCTCACTGAAGCTTTCTTT

V: TRBV30
J: TRBJ1-1
D: -
size: -
CDR3: CAWSVLGYTEAFF
DNA: TGTGCCTGGAGTGTACTAGGGTACACTGAAGCTTTCTTT

V: TRBV19
J: TRBJ1-1
D: -
size: -
CDR3: CATRRAAEAFF
DNA: TGTGCCACCAGGAGGGCGGCTGAAGCTTTCTTT

V: TRBV11-2
J: TRBJ2-3
D: TRBD2
size: -
CDR3: CASTSRTSGPSTDTQYF
DNA: TGTGCCAGCACCAGTCGGACTAGCGGGCCGAGCACAGATACGCAGTATTTT

V: TRBV6-5
J: TRBJ1-4
D: -
size: few
CDR3: CASSYSGGVEEKLFF
DNA: TGTGCCAGCAGTTACTCGGGAGGGGTAGAGGAAAAACTGTTTTTT

V: TRBV4-1
J: TRBJ2-3
D: TRBD2
size: -
CDR3: CASSQMGSGRASYTQYF
DNA: TGCGCCAGCAGCCAGATGGGAAGCGGGAGGGCCTCATATACGCAGTATTTT

V: TRBV29-1
J: TRBJ1-1
D: -
size: -
CDR3: CSVLVVQRAFF
DNA: TGCAGCGTTCTGGTTGTACAGCGGGCTTTCTTT

V: TRBV7-2
J: TRBJ1-2
D: TRBD1
size: once
CDR3: CASSPALLTGDYGYTF
DNA: TGTGCCAGCAGTCCAGCCCTATTGACAGGGGACTATGGCTACACCTTC